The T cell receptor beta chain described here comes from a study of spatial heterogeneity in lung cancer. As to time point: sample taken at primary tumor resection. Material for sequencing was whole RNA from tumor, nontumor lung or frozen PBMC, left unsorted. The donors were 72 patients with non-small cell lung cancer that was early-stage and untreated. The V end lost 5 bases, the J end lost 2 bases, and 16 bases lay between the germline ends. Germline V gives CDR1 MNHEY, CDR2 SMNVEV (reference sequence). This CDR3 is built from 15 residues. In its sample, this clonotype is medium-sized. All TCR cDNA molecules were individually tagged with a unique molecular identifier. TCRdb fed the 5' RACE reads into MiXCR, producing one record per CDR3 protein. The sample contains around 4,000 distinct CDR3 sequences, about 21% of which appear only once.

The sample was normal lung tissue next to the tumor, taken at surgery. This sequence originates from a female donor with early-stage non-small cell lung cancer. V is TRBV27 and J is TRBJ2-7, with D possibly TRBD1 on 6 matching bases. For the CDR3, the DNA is TGTGCCAGCAGTCCCCGCCCCTGGACAGCCTACGAGCAGTACTTC. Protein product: CASSPRPWTAYEQYF.